This is a list of T cell receptor beta chains from one sample in a study of blood T cell repertoires in COVID-19. TCRdb keeps only in-frame clones here, not all; method: immunoSEQ multiplex PCR. Among 240,000 or so clones listed, around 87% were seen once. The sample was peripheral blood. All receptors derive from a man aged 55 to 70 who had recovered from COVID-19. The CDR3 runs from the conserved cysteine through the conserved F or W. D genes are given only for firm matches. For some rows the clone size is stated as once, few or many, or as a class when expanded; others skip it.

J gene | V gene | clone size | D gene | CDR3 DNA | CDR3 protein
TRBJ1-2 | TRBV6-5 | few | TRBD1 | TGTGCCAGCAGGCGACAGGGCCTATTCTATGGCTACACCTTC | CASRRQGLFYGYTF
TRBJ2-2 | TRBV12-5 | . | TRBD1 | TGTGCTAGTGGTTTGGTAGCGAGATGGACAGGGGTTGATGTGGGCGGGGAGCTGTTTTTT | CASGLVARWTGVDVGGELFF
TRBJ2-5 | TRBV18 | . | TRBD1 | TGTGCCAGCTCACCACAAGGACAGGGGCAAGAGACCCAGTACTTC | CASSPQGQGQETQYF
TRBJ2-7 | TRBV5-1 | . | TRBD2 | TGCGCCAGCAGCTTGGTCCCGGGGGGAAGCTACGAGCAGTACTTC | CASSLVPGGSYEQYF
TRBJ2-2 | TRBV5-1 | . | . | TGCGCCAGCAGCTTGAATCTGGACAAGAACACCGGGGAGCTGTTTTTT | CASSLNLDKNTGELFF
TRBJ1-4 | TRBV10-2 | . | . | TGCGCCAGCAGGATGGGGGGGGCTTCTAATGAAAAACTGTTTTTT | CASRMGGASNEKLFF
TRBJ1-6 | TRBV18 | . | . | TGTGCCAGCTCACCGGCGGACACCGGTTCACCCCTCCACTTT | CASSPADTGSPLHF
TRBJ2-5 | TRBV30 | . | . | TGTGCCTGGACCTTGAGCAGGTCGGGGGCCCAGTACTTC | CAWTLSRSGAQYF
TRBJ1-2 | TRBV2 | . | . | TGTGCCAGCAGTGACAGGGTGGTCGGCTACACCTTC | CASSDRVVGYTF
TRBJ2-3 | TRBV18 | . | . | TGTGCCAGCTCACCCCCAGGGGCCCCCGCAGATACGCAGTATTTT | CASSPPGAPADTQYF
TRBJ1-1 | TRBV7-2 | . | TRBD1 | TGTGCCAGCAGCTTGGGTGACAGGGGGGGATATCCTGAAGCTTTCTTT | CASSLGDRGGYPEAFF
TRBJ1-3 | TRBV7-8 | . | TRBD1 | TGTGCCAGCGGGGACAGGGGACTTTCTGGAAACACCATATATTTT | CASGDRGLSGNTIYF
TRBJ2-3 | TRBV18 | . | . | TGTGCCAGCTCCCCAGGGGCGCTCCCTGTGGATACGCAGTATTTT | CASSPGALPVDTQYF
TRBJ1-1 | TRBV3-1/TRBV3-2 | . | TRBD1 | TGTGCCAGCAGCGAGGGACAGGGACCCGCGAACAACGGAGAAGCTTTCTTT | CASSEGQGPANNGEAFF
TRBJ2-1 | TRBV7-7 | . | TRBD2 | TGTGCCAGCAGCAGAGAGGGAGGGAATGAGCAGTTCTTC | CASSREGGNEQFF
TRBJ2-3 | TRBV2 | . | . | TGTGCCAGCAGGGAGGGGACTAGCACAGATACGCAGTATTTT | CASREGTSTDTQYF
TRBJ2-1 | TRBV6-5 | . | TRBD1 | TGTGCCAGCAGGGACAGGGAAGGCAATGAGCAGTTCTTC | CASRDREGNEQFF
TRBJ1-6 | TRBV6-6 | . | . | TGTGCCAGCAGTTACTCCAACACAGATTCACCCCTCCACTTT | CASSYSNTDSPLHF
TRBJ2-5 | TRBV9 | . | . | TGTGCCAGCAGCGTTGGGGGCGGGTCATTTGGCTCGGAGACCCAGTACTTC | CASSVGGGSFGSETQYF
TRBJ2-3 | TRBV12-2 | . | . | TGTGCAAGTCGGCGGAAGGCTAGGCATACGCAGTATTTT | CASRRKARHTQYF
TRBJ2-3 | TRBV10-3 | . | . | TGTGCCATCAGTGAGTCGGACAGAGACACAGATACGCAGTATTTT | CAISESDRDTDTQYF
TRBJ1-2 | TRBV28 | . | . | TGTGCCAGCAAGCAAATTTCGGGGAGGGGAACGGATGGCTACACCTTC | CASKQISGRGTDGYTF
TRBJ1-5 | TRBV18 | . | . | TGTGCCAGCTCACCAATTCAGGGCTTTCAGCCCCAGCATTTT | CASSPIQGFQPQHF
TRBJ2-5 | TRBV5-1 | . | . | TGCGCCACTAGACCCACAGGCCAAGAGACCCAGTACTTC | CATRPTGQETQYF
TRBJ1-6 | TRBV30 | once | . | TGTGCCTGGAGTGCAGGGGTTTCACCCCTCCACTTT | CAWSAGVSPLHF
TRBJ1-4 | TRBV5-6 | . | . | TGTGCCAGCAGCCCCGGGACTCGTAGAGGAGAAAAACTGTTTTTT | CASSPGTRRGEKLFF
TRBJ1-6 | TRBV28 | . | . | TGTGCCAGCAGTTTTCGTTCACCCCTCCACTTT | CASSFRSPLHF
TRBJ2-2 | TRBV27 | . | . | TGTGCCAGCAGTTTAAGGACTACAAGGTTGAACGGCGGGGAGCTGTTTTTT | CASSLRTTRLNGGELFF
TRBJ2-1 | TRBV18 | few | . | TGTGCCAGCTCACTGGGCGTGAACGAGCAGTTCTTC | CASSLGVNEQFF
TRBJ2-3 | TRBV2 | . | . | TGTGCCAGCAGTGGGGGCCTCACGGGCGATACGCAGTATTTT | CASSGGLTGDTQYF
TRBJ1-5 | TRBV21-1 | once | . | TGTGCCAGCAGCAATGTCACACATAGCAATCAGCCCCAGCATTTT | CASSNVTHSNQPQHF
TRBJ1-1 | TRBV30 | . | . | TGTGCCTGGAGTGGGCCGGGCACTGAAGCTTTCTTT | CAWSGPGTEAFF
TRBJ2-1 | TRBV3-1/TRBV3-2 | . | . | TGTGCCAGCAGCACGAGGACTGGATACAATGAGCAGTTCTTC | CASSTRTGYNEQFF
TRBJ1-6 | TRBV18 | . | TRBD1 | TGTGCCAGCTCACTAGGACAGGGTTCGGATTCACCCCTCCACTTT | CASSLGQGSDSPLHF
TRBJ1-1 | TRBV12-3/TRBV12-4 | . | . | TGTGCCAGCAGTTTCGATCCCCAGGGGAAGACTTTCTTT | CASSFDPQGKTFF
TRBJ2-1 | TRBV6-1 | . | TRBD1 | TGTGCCAGCAGTGAAGAGGGACAGGGTTCCGATGAGCAGTTCTTC | CASSEEGQGSDEQFF
TRBJ1-2 | TRBV6-5 | . | . | TGTGCCAGCAGTTACGGGTCCGGGGATGGGTATGGCTACACCTTC | CASSYGSGDGYGYTF
TRBJ1-6 | TRBV5-6 | . | . | TGTGCCAGCAGCTTTTGGCGCTCTCCTCGGGGATCACCCCTCCACTTT | CASSFWRSPRGSPLHF
TRBJ2-2 | TRBV6-5 | few | . | TGTGCCAGCAGCCGGACAGTCCAAAACACCGGGGAGCTGTTTTTT | CASSRTVQNTGELFF
TRBJ1-5 | TRBV10-3 | . | TRBD1 | TGTGCCATCAGTCAGGGGGCGCGTAGCAATCAGCCCCAGCATTTT | CAISQGARSNQPQHF
TRBJ2-5 | TRBV19 | . | TRBD1 | TGTGCCAGTACGGAACAGGGGCGGTTGGCGGAGACCCAGTACTTC | CASTEQGRLAETQYF
TRBJ1-2 | TRBV6-1 | . | . | TGTGCCAGCAGTAAAGTCAGGGAATCTAGTAACTATGGCTACACCTTC | CASSKVRESSNYGYTF
TRBJ2-2 | TRBV3-1/TRBV3-2 | . | TRBD1 | TGTGCCAGCAGCCTTTGGGGACAGGGGAACACCGGGGAGCTGTTTTTT | CASSLWGQGNTGELFF
TRBJ2-1 | TRBV18 | . | . | TGTGCCAGCCAGCCCAGGGGGAGCGGGGGTCCCAATGAGCAGTTCTTC | CASQPRGSGGPNEQFF
TRBJ1-1 | TRBV6-5 | . | TRBD1 | TGTGCCAGCAGTTATTCTGAGGGGGCCGCTGAAGCTTTCTTT | CASSYSEGAAEAFF
TRBJ2-3 | TRBV29-1 | . | . | TGCAGCGAACAGCTTAACACAGATACGCAGTATTTT | CSEQLNTDTQYF